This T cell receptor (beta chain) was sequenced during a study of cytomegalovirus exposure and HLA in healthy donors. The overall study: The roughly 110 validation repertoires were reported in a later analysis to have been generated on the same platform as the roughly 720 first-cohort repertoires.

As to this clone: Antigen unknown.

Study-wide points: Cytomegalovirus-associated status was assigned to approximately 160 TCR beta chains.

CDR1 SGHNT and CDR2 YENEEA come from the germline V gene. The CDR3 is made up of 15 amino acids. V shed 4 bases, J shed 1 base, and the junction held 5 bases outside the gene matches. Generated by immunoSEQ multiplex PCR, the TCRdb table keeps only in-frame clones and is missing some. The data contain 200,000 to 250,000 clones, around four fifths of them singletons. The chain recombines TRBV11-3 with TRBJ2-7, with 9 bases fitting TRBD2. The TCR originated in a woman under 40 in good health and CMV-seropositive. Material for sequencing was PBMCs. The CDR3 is CASSSRLAASYEQYF. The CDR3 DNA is TGTGCCAGCAGCTCGCGACTAGCGGCTTCCTACGAGCAGTACTTC.